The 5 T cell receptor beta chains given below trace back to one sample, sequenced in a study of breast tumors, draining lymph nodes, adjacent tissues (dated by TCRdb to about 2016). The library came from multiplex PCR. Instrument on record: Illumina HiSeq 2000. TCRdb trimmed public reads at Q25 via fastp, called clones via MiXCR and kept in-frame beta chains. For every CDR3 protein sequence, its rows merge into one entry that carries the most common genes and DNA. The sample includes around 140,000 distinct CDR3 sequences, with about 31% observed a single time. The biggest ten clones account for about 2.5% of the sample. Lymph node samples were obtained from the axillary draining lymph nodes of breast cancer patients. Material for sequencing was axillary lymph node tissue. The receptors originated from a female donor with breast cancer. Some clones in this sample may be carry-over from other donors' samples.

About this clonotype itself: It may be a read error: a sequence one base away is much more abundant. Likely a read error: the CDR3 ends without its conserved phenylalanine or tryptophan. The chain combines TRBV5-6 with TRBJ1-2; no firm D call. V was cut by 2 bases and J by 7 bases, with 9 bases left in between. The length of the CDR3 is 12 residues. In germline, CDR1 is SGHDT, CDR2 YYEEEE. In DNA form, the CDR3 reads TGTGCCAGCAGCTTTGCTGGGCCTGGCTACACCCTC. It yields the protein CASSFAGPGYTL.

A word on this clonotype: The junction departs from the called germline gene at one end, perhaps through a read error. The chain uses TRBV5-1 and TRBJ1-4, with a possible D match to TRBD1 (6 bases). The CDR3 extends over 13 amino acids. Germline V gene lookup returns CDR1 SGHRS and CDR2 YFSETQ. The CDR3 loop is CASLQGGNEELFF. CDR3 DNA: TGCGCCAGCTTACAGGGAGGTAATGAAGAACTGTTTTTT.

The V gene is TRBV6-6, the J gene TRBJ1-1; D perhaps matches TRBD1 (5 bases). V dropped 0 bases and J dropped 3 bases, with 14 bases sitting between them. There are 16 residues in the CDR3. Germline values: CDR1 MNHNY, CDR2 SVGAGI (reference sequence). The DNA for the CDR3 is TGTGCCAGCAGTTACTCGAGGGGCAGGAGGGACACTGAAGCTTTCTTT. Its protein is CASSYSRGRRDTEAFF.

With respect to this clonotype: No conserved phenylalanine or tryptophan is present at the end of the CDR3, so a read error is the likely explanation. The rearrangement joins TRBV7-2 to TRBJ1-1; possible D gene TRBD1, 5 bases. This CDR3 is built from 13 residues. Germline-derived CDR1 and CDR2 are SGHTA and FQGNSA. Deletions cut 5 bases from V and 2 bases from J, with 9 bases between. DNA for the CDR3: TGTGCCAGCAGCCAGGGCCGAAACACTGAAGCTTTCTTG. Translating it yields CASSQGRNTEAFL.

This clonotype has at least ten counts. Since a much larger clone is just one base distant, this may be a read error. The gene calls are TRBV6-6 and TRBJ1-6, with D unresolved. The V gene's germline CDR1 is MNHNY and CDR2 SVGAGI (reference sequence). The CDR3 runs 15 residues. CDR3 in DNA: TGTGCCAGCAGTCACTCAGTAGAAAAGAATTCACCCCTCCACTTT. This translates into CASSHSVEKNSPLHF.